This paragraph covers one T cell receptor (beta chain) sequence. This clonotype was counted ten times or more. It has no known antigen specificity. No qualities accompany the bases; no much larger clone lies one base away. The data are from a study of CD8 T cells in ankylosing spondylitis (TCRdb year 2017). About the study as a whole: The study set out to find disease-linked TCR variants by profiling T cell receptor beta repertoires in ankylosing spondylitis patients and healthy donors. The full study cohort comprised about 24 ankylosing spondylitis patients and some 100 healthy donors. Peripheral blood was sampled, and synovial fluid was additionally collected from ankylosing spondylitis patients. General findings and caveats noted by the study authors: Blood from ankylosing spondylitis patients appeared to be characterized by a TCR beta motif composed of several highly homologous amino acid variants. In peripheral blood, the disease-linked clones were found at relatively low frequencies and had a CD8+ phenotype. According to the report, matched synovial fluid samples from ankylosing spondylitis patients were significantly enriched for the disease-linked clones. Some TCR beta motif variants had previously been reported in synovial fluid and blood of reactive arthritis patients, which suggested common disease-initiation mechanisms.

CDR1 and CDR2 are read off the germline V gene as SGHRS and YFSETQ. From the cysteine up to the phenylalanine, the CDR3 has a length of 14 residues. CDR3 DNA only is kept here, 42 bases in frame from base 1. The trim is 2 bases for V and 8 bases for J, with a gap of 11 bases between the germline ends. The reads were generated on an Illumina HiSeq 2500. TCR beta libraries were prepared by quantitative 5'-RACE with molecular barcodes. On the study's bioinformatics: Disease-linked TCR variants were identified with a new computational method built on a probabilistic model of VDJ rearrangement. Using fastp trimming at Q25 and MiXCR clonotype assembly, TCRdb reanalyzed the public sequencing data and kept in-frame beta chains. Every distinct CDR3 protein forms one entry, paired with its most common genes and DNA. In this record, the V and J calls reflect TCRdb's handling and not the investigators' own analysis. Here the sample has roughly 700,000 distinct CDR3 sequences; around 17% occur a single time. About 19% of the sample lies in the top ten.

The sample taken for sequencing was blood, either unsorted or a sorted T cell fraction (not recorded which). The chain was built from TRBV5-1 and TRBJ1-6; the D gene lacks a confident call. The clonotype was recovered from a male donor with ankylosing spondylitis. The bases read TGCGCCAGCAGCTTAGCGGCAGGCTATTCACCCCTCCACTTT. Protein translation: CASSLAAGYSPLHF.